A single sample gave rise to the 6 T cell receptor beta chains below, sequenced in a study of blood T cell repertoires in COVID-19. Some clones are missing from TCRdb's copy, which holds only in-frame ones; the method was immunoSEQ multiplex PCR. The sample yields about 150,000 clones, around 87% seen once. Sequencing was done on a sample of peripheral blood. These receptors originate from a woman aged 45-60 years with active or convalescent COVID-19.

The chain joins TRBV2 to TRBJ2-7; 7 bases line up with TRBD2. The CDR3 length is 15 residues. The trim removed 9 bases at V and 2 bases at J, leaving 13 bases unmatched. Per the germline V gene, CDR1 is SNHLY and CDR2 is FYNNEI. This CDR3 is CASLSGWLLTYEQYF. The CDR3 DNA reads as TGTGCCAGTCTTAGCGGGTGGCTTCTAACCTACGAGCAGTACTTC.

This clone was detected once. The chain recombines TRBV24-1 with TRBJ2-3; 9 bases fit TRBD1. From germline, CDR1 is KGHDR and CDR2 SFDVKD. The ends lost 3 bases at V and 0 bases at J; junction bases unmatched: 9. The CDR3 loop spans 18 amino acids. DNA for the CDR3: TGTGCCACCAGTGATACCCAACAGGGGGCGTCTAGCACAGATACGCAGTATTTT. It yields the protein CATSDTQQGASSTDTQYF.

The V gene is TRBV5-6, the J gene TRBJ2-7, with D possibly being TRBD2 (5 bases). The CDR3 is 16 residues long. The V end was cut by 1 base, the J end by 3 bases, with 17 bases between. Germline CDR1 and CDR2: SGHDT and YYEEEE. The CDR3 region has the DNA TGTGCCAGCAGCTTGCCCCCGAAACTAGGGATCTACGAGCAGTACTTC. The encoded protein is CASSLPPKLGIYEQYF.

This clone was detected once. The CDR3 loop is CAISGPLAGPTDTQYF. The CDR3 DNA sequence: TGTGCCATCAGTGGTCCTCTAGCGGGCCCCACAGATACGCAGTATTTT. The chain combines TRBV10-3 with TRBJ2-3; 8 positions match TRBD2. The V gene's germline CDR1 is ENHRY and CDR2 SYGVKD. Trimming removed 4 bases from V and 2 bases from J; junction bases left unmatched: 8. This CDR3 region has 16 residues.

Points on this clone: This sample includes further DNA sequences coding for the same CDR3. This sequence joins TRBV19 and TRBJ1-2; D gene ambiguous. The germline V gene has CDR1 LNHDA and CDR2 SQIVND (reference sequence). The CDR3 covers 14 residues. Trimming removed 1 base at V and 2 bases at J, with 8 bases between. The CDR3 loop reads CASSIGRGNYGYTF. CDR3 coding DNA: TGTGCCAGTAGTATAGGGCGAGGAAACTATGGCTACACCTTC.

This clone was seen just once. The rearrangement joins TRBV4-1 to TRBJ2-7; the match to TRBD1 covers 7 bases. The V segment lost 0 bases and the J segment 1 base; nucleotides outside the gene matches: 3. The germline CDR1 and CDR2 sequences are MGHRA and YSYEKL. The CDR3 sequence is 15 residues long. The CDR3 DNA is TGCGCCAGCAGCCAAGAGACGGGACAGTCCTACGAGCAGTACTTC. It encodes CASSQETGQSYEQYF.